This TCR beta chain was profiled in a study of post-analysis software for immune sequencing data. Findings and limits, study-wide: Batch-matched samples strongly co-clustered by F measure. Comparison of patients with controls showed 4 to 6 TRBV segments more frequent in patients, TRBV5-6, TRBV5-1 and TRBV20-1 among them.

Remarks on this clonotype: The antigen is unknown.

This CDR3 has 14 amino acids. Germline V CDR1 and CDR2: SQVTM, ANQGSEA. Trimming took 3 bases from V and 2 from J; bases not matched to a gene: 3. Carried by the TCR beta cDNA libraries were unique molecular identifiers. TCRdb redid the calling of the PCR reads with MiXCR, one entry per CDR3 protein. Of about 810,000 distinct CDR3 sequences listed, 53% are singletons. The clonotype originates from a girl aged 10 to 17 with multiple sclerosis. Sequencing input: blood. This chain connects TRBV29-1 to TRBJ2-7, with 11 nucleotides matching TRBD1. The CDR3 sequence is CSVEDRGRAYEQYF. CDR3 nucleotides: TGCAGCGTTGAGGACAGGGGGCGAGCCTACGAGCAGTACTTC.